The entry below describes one T cell receptor (beta chain). Its target is unknown. Assay: immunoSEQ multiplex PCR; the TCRdb copy retains only in-frame clones and omits some. The data hold 2.5 million or so clones, with approximately 90% observed a single time. The data derive from a study of shared clonotypes between healthy human individuals. General study results and limits: Among the subsets, naive ones generally showed larger estimated richness than memory ones.

The donor population consisted of healthy HIV-negative adults with no recent acute infections or vaccinations. The TCR comes from a young man in good health. The sequenced sample was naive CD4+ T cells sorted from blood. The sample's subset: CD45RA+ positively selected.

CDR3 sequence reads: CATQRDSRGADTEAFF. CDR3 in DNA: TGTGCCACTCAACGGGACAGTCGGGGGGCGGACACTGAAGCTTTCTTT. The chain joins TRBV5-5 to TRBJ1-1; 7 bases fit TRBD1. V dropped 9 bases and J dropped 3; count of bases not matched to a gene: 17. Germline-derived CDR1 and CDR2 are SGHKS and YYEKEE (reference sequence). The CDR3 loop spans 16 amino acids.